The T cell receptor (beta chain) described here comes from a study of shared clonotypes between healthy human individuals. Study context: Every donor yielded three CD4 naive, three CD4 memory, two CD8 naive and one CD8 memory plate.

The naive CD8 fraction comprised CD45RO-negative cells positively selected for CCR7 and excluded terminally differentiated effector memory CD45RA+ cells. As to this clone: Its antigen is unknown. Other DNA sequences within the sample encode an identical CDR3.

The protocol was immunoSEQ multiplex PCR, while the TCRdb copy is restricted to in-frame clones and leaves out a portion. Of under 2,000,000 clones in the sample, about 94% were seen once. The study's findings and limits: The expectation was that sequencing depth would affect clonotype sharing among donors.

The CDR3 runs 12 residues. The ends were cut back, 3 bases at V and 7 bases at J, with 7 bases in the middle. The germline V gene encodes CDR1 MNHEY and CDR2 SMNVEV (reference sequence). V gene TRBV27 combines with J gene TRBJ2-1; D is unclear. This receptor was taken from a man between 18 and 29 years old in good health. Material: naive CD8+ T cells sorted from blood. CDR3 loop: CASSFLGNEQFF. CDR3 nucleotide sequence: TGTGCCAGCAGTTTCTTAGGGAATGAGCAGTTCTTC.